What follows are 9 T cell receptor beta chains derived from one specimen sequenced in a study of Ad26.COV2.S vaccination and SARS-CoV-2 variants. Treatment meaning: around 19 received Ad26.COV2.S at low or high dose, single or two shots; about 5 received placebo; per-sample allocation not given. Day 63 after the first vaccine or placebo injection was the time point for sampling. The method was immunoSEQ multiplex PCR; TCRdb's version includes in-frame clones alone and lacks a portion of them. Among over 400,000 clones, roughly 88% were seen once, and the ten largest hold roughly 4.3%. Sample: peripheral blood, taken in a trial of Ad26.COV2.S vaccine versus placebo. These TCRs come from a person between 18 and 60 years old who received the Ad26.COV2.S COVID-19 vaccine or a placebo.

This chain connects TRBV27 to TRBJ1-1, with TRBD1 matching over 8 bases. The CDR3 runs to 15 residues. Germline lookup yields CDR1 MNHEY and CDR2 SMNVEV (reference sequence). Trimming cost V 6 bases and J 3 bases; bases outside gene matches: 9. The CDR3: CASSLGTGQYTEAFF. DNA of the CDR3: TGTGCCAGCAGCCTCGGGACAGGACAATACACTGAAGCTTTCTTT.

This chain links TRBV7-2 with TRBJ2-5, with 8 bases fitting TRBD2. The CDR3 is 15 residues long. The germline CDR1 and CDR2 sequences are SGHTA and FQGNSA. V gave up 8 bases and J gave up 7 bases; unmatched junction bases: 15. CDR3 region: CASDNSGIRGLTQYF. The CDR3 nucleotides read TGTGCCAGCGACAATAGCGGGATAAGGGGTTTGACCCAGTACTTC.

The chain links TRBV19 to TRBJ2-2; tentatively, D is TRBD1 (6 bases). Trimming removed 6 bases at V and 5 bases at J, with 19 bases between. The CDR3 totals 16 residues. CDR1 and CDR2 from the germline V gene are LNHDA and SQIVND (reference sequence). The CDR3 DNA reads TGTGCCAGTAGGGGCCGGGACACCGGTTGGACCGGGGAGCTGTTTTTT. This gives the protein CASRGRDTGWTGELFF.

V is TRBV7-2 and J is TRBJ2-3; no clear D. From germline, CDR1 is SGHTA and CDR2 FQGNSA. The V end was cut by 3 bases, the J end by 5 bases, with 6 bases between. This CDR3 has 12 residues. CDR3 sequence reads: CASSFQEDTQYF. CDR3 DNA sequence: TGTGCCAGCAGCTTCCAGGAAGATACGCAGTATTTT.

The rearrangement links TRBV28 to TRBJ2-7, with TRBD2 matching over 7 bases. CDR3 size: 17 residues. V shed 5 bases, J shed 1 base, and the junction held 14 bases outside the gene matches. From germline, CDR1 is MDHEN and CDR2 SYDVKM. CDR3 DNA: TGTGCCAGCAGTCTCTTTCTAGCGGAGGGTGGTTCCTACGAGCAGTACTTC. Its translation: CASSLFLAEGGSYEQYF.

The chain links TRBV5-4 to TRBJ2-1; perhaps TRBD2 as D (8 bases). CDR3 length: 16 amino acids. The V gene's germline CDR1 is SGHNT and CDR2 YYREEE (reference sequence). V was clipped by 3 bases and J by 7 bases, with 20 bases between them. The CDR3 region has the DNA TGTGCCAGCAGCTGGCTAGGGGGCGGGAGGCTGAATGAGCAGTTCTTC. Amino acid sequence: CASSWLGGGRLNEQFF.

The V call is TRBV10-3, the J call TRBJ2-2, with 11 bases matching TRBD2. Trimming took 10 bases from V and 3 from J; bases not matched to a gene: 10. The CDR3 runs 16 residues. Germline lookup yields CDR1 ENHRY and CDR2 SYGVKD. CDR3 bases: TGTGCCACGGCATTACTAGCGGGAGAGGACACCGGGGAGCTGTTTTTT. Protein sequence: CATALLAGEDTGELFF.

This clone was seen just once. The chain joins TRBV2 to TRBJ2-2; TRBD2 matches 7 bases. This CDR3 is 15 amino acids long. The V gene's germline CDR1 is SNHLY and CDR2 FYNNEI. The trim removed 3 bases at V and 5 bases at J, leaving 6 bases unmatched. The CDR3 region is CASSDSGGRTGELFF. CDR3 bases: TGTGCCAGCAGTGACTCGGGAGGCCGAACCGGGGAGCTGTTTTTT.

V gene TRBV11-1 combines with J gene TRBJ2-5, with D possibly TRBD1 on 6 matching bases. The CDR3 loop spans 15 amino acids. The germline V and J ends were trimmed by 7 bases and 4 bases, with 19 bases remaining between them. Germline V gene sequence: CDR1 SGHAT, CDR2 FQDESV (reference sequence). The DNA of the CDR3 is TGTGCCAGCACCCCATCAACAGGGTTGGGAGAGACCCAGTACTTC. Translated: CASTPSTGLGETQYF.